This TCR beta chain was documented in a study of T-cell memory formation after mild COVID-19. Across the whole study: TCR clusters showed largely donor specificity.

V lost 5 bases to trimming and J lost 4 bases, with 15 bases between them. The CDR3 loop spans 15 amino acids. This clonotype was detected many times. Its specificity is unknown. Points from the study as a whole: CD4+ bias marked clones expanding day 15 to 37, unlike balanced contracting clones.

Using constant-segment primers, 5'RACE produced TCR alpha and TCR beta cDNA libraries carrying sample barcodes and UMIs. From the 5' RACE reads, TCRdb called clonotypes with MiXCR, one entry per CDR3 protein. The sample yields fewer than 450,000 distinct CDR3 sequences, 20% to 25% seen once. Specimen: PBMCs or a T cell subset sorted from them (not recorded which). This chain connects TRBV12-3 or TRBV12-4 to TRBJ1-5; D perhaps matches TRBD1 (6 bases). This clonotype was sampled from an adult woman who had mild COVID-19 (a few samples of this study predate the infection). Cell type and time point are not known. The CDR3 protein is CASSPLGAVNQPQHF. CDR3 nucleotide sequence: TGTGCCAGCAGTCCATTGGGGGCTGTAAATCAGCCCCAGCATTTT.